The clone carrying this T cell receptor beta chain appeared a single time. Per the original methods: Amplifying reference gene primers gave estimates of nucleated cell counts. TCRdb's copy holds only in-frame clones and misses some; the assay was immunoSEQ multiplex PCR. V and J calls plus clone size are reproduced from that table; the DNA served to infer D and trimming. The table includes about 190,000 clones, roughly nine tenths detected once. These data belong to a study of blood T cell repertoires in COVID-19. Study summary: Whether acute or convalescent, the COVID-19 samples came from the United States, Italy and Spain. PBMCs, B-cell-depleted T cells, or T cells were the source of the cDNA or gDNA that made up the material.

Germline loops: CDR1 SGHDT, CDR2 YYEEEE. This CDR3 has 14 amino acids. The ends were cut back, 6 bases at V and 6 bases at J, with 19 bases in the middle. The genes are TRBV5-6 and TRBJ2-7; D is ambiguous. The sequenced material came from peripheral blood. This sequence originates from a man aged 25 to 45 with acute or convalescent COVID-19. CDR3 nucleotides: TGTGCCAGCACTAGTCGCGGAAACTCTGGCGAGCAGTACTTC. It encodes CASTSRGNSGEQYF. Together with reference TRBV5-6 and TRBJ2-7, the CDR3 gives the full variable domain: DAGVTQSPTHLIKTRGQQVTLRCSPKSGHDTVSWYQQALGQGPQFIFQYYEEEERQRGNFPDRFSGHQFPNYSSELNVNALLLGDSALYLCASTSRGNSGEQYFGPGTRLTVT.